This T cell receptor beta chain was found in a study of OX40 agonist ivuxolimab in advanced cancers. Across the whole study: Partial responses were seen in three patients, one with hepatocellular carcinoma and two with cutaneous melanoma.

The CDR3 is 13 amino acids. Trimming left V 3 bases short and J 8 bases short, with 14 bases between. Germline CDR1 SGHDT, CDR2 YYEEEE. Of note for this clone: Antigen unknown.

General study findings and limits: Circulating CD4+ and CD8+ T cells showed clonal expansion by week 6 at 0.1 to 3.0 mg/kg.

Sequencing used immunoSEQ multiplex PCR; TCRdb keeps in-frame clones, though not all of them. Here the sample spans 50,000 to 65,000 clones, around 82% being singletons. With autoimmune disease history or systemic immunosuppression, patients were excluded. The timepoints at which blood was sampled were baseline, cycle 4 day 1, and cycle 7 day 1. This TCR came from an adult with an advanced solid tumor such as melanoma, head and neck, liver or kidney cancer. The sample in question was CD4+ or CD8+ T cells sorted from blood, obtained in a trial of the OX40 agonist ivuxolimab. J is TRBJ1-2 and V is TRBV5-6; D remains unclear. DNA of the CDR3: TGTGCCAGCAGCTCCGGACCAGGAGGCGGCTACACCTTC. It codes for CASSSGPGGGYTF.